The next 23 T cell receptor beta chains were all read from a single sample in a study of monozygotic twins with cystic fibrosis. Sequenced by immunoSEQ multiplex PCR; TCRdb stores in-frame clones only, minus some. The sample has tens of thousands of clones, approximately 87% seen once. Source material: blood. These receptors all stem from a girl aged 2 to 9 with cystic fibrosis.

The chain is built from TRBV14 and TRBJ2-4, with 9 bases that match TRBD1. CDR3 length equals 17 residues. The V and J ends lost 3 bases and 4 bases, in that order; junction bases with no gene match: 10. Germline-derived CDR1 and CDR2 are SGHDN and FVKESK. The CDR3 DNA reads as TGTGCCAGCAGCCAGAGTAGAACGACAGGGGGTAAAAACATTCAGTACTTC. This encodes CASSQSRTTGGKNIQYF.

The V gene is TRBV7-2, the J gene TRBJ1-1; 7 bases line up with TRBD1. The V segment lost 5 bases and the J segment 10 bases; nucleotides outside the gene matches: 10. This CDR3 spans 13 amino acids. Germline V gives CDR1 SGHTA, CDR2 FQGNSA. The CDR3 DNA reads TGTGCCAGCAGCCCCGTGCGACAGGGCGTAGCTTTCTTT. Translation gives CASSPVRQGVAFF.

The chain joins TRBV4-1 to TRBJ1-3; 8 nucleotides match TRBD1. The germline V gene encodes CDR1 MGHRA and CDR2 YSYEKL. The CDR3 covers 16 residues. Losses at the gene ends were 2 bases for V and 4 bases for J; bases not matched to a gene: 7. CDR3 residues: CASSQPDRGRGNTIYF. CDR3 DNA sequence: TGCGCCAGCAGCCAACCCGACAGGGGTAGGGGAAACACCATATATTTT.

The chain has TRBV5-4 and TRBJ2-3; D unresolved. Germline assignment: CDR1 SGHNT and CDR2 YYREEE (reference sequence). This CDR3 has 14 amino acids. V lost 6 bases to trimming and J lost 4 bases, with 15 bases between them. This CDR3 reads CASTPSGVSDTQYF. For the CDR3, the DNA is TGTGCCAGCACCCCATCAGGAGTTTCAGATACGCAGTATTTT.

The rearrangement joins TRBV9 to TRBJ1-3, with D tentatively TRBD1 (6 bases). The CDR3 is 16 amino acids. V lost 3 bases and J 0 bases, leaving 13 bases between the germline ends. Germline V lookup: CDR1 SGDLS, CDR2 YYNGEE. CDR3 DNA: TGTGCCAGCAGCGCCACAGGGCGGTTCTCTGGAAACACCATATATTTT. The encoded protein is CASSATGRFSGNTIYF.

The V and J genes are TRBV5-6 and TRBJ1-2; maybe TRBD1 (6 bases). CDR1 is SGHDT, CDR2 YYEEEE, per germline. This CDR3 region has 13 residues. Trimming took 5 bases from V and 7 from J, leaving 15 bases between them. The CDR3 region is CASSLWGAGGYTF. In nucleotides, the CDR3 is TGTGCCAGCAGTTTGTGGGGGGCTGGTGGCTACACCTTC.

This chain uses TRBV6-1 with TRBJ1-5; D perhaps matches TRBD1 (6 bases). The CDR3 covers 13 residues. CDR1 is MNHNS, CDR2 SASEGT, per germline. V gave up 0 bases and J gave up 7 bases, with 7 bases separating them. In DNA form, the CDR3 reads TGTGCCAGCAGTGAAGCCAGGGGACAGCCCCAGCATTTT. Translating it yields CASSEARGQPQHF.

This clone showed up just once. The CDR3 DNA follows: TGTGCCAGTAGTAAGGGCCTCTTCTATGGCTACACCTTC. Translating it yields CASSKGLFYGYTF. The chain joins TRBV19 to TRBJ1-2; D remains unclear. This CDR3 region has 13 residues. Trimming removed 4 bases from V and 4 bases from J, with 10 bases in between. The germline gives CDR1 LNHDA, CDR2 SQIVND (reference sequence).

On this clone itself: An end of the junction differs from the germline gene, which may be a read error. This chain connects TRBV5-3 to TRBJ1-1; a weak D match, TRBD1 (5 bases). TRBV5-3 is an ORF, with its function uncertain. The CDR3 is 12 amino acids. This CDR3 reads CASSLRGTEAFF. The CDR3 coding sequence is TGTGCCAGCAGCTTAAGGGGAACTGAAGCTTTCTTT.

This chain joins TRBV4-3 and TRBJ1-6, with TRBD1 matching 7 bases. V shed 2 bases and J 10 bases; nucleotides not matched to a gene: 5. The CDR3 runs 14 residues. Germline V gene data show CDR1 as LGHNA and CDR2 as YSLEER. This CDR3 reads CASSQTRGLSPLHF. The CDR3 region has the DNA TGCGCCAGCAGCCAAACTAGGGGGCTCTCACCCCTCCACTTT.

The J gene is TRBJ2-7, the V gene TRBV29-1, with 7 bases identical to TRBD1. The CDR3 is 14 residues long. With 1 base clipped from V and 6 bases from J, the junction kept 9 bases outside the gene matches. CDR1 is SQVTM, CDR2 ANQGSEA, per germline. DNA of the CDR3: TGCAGCGTTGAAGTGGGTAAGGGACAGCGCGAGCAGTACTTC. It translates to CSVEVGKGQREQYF.

The chain links TRBV5-4 to TRBJ2-1; 10 nucleotides line up with TRBD2. V lost 4 bases and J lost 7; bases outside the gene matches: 11. Germline V CDR1 and CDR2: SGHNT, YYREEE (reference sequence). CDR3 length equals 16 residues. The chain's CDR3 is CASSPLRIAGGNEQFF. The CDR3 DNA sequence: TGTGCCAGCAGCCCCCTTCGGATAGCGGGGGGAAATGAGCAGTTCTTC.

Of note for this clone: The DNA is left out, because the CDR3 cannot be placed on it with certainty; the CDR3 is given as TCRdb lists it. The chain joins TRBV12-1 to TRBJ2-3; TRBD2, the D gene given by the table, was not confirmed from the DNA. TRBV12-1 is noted as a pseudogene. The CDR3 spans 18 residues, counting both ends. CDR3 sequence reads: CASSPRRYAVFWPDTQYF.

The J gene is TRBJ1-4, the V gene TRBV7-9; D call uncertain. Germline CDR1 SEHNR, CDR2 FQNEAQ (reference sequence). CDR3 length equals 12 residues. The ends were cut back, 1 base at V and 8 bases at J, with 5 bases in the middle. CDR3 in DNA: TGTGCCAGCAGCTTAGTGGGGGAAAAACTGTTTTTT. This encodes CASSLVGEKLFF.

This clone appeared once. The CDR3 DNA reads TGTGCCAGCAGCTTGGGGAGGCTTTACGAGCAGTACTTC. This encodes CASSLGRLYEQYF. The chain links TRBV5-6 to TRBJ2-7; D is perhaps TRBD2 (5 bases). The CDR3 covers 13 residues. Trimming shortened V by 0 bases and J by 4 bases, and 8 bases separated the two germline ends. The germline V gene has CDR1 SGHDT and CDR2 YYEEEE.

The CDR3 DNA is TGTGCCAGCAGGGATTTGGACTACAATGAGCAGTTCTTC. Amino acids: CASRDLDYNEQFF. This sequence joins TRBV2 and TRBJ2-1; the D is unclear. V lost 6 bases to trimming and J lost 3 bases, with 9 bases between them. The germline CDR1 and CDR2 sequences are SNHLY and FYNNEI. CDR3 size: 13 residues.

V usage is TRBV2 and J usage is TRBJ2-3; D could derive from TRBD1 or TRBD2 (5 bases each). Germline assignment: CDR1 SNHLY and CDR2 FYNNEI. The CDR3 runs 14 residues. The germline V and J ends were trimmed by 6 bases and 5 bases, with 15 bases remaining between them. CDR3 loop: CASRVSQAGDTQYF. CDR3 nucleotides: TGTGCCAGCAGGGTCTCACAGGCGGGAGATACGCAGTATTTT.

CDR3 amino acids: CASSSTGGTQYF. CDR3 coding DNA: TGTGCCAGCTCATCGACAGGGGGAACCCAGTACTTC. The chain is built from TRBV18 and TRBJ2-5; 9 nucleotides agree with TRBD1. Trimming at V came to 5 bases and at J to 8 bases, leaving 3 bases not matched to a gene. This CDR3 comprises 12 residues. Germline CDR1 is KGHSH and CDR2 is LQKENI.

The chain joins TRBV7-2 to TRBJ2-2; D is unresolved. CDR1 is SGHTA and CDR2 is FQGNSA in the germline V gene. The CDR3 spans 15 residues. Trimming shortened V by 5 bases and J by 0 bases, and 10 bases separated the two germline ends. The CDR3 DNA sequence: TGTGCCAGCAGCCGCAGACCCCCGAACACCGGGGAGCTGTTTTTT. It encodes CASSRRPPNTGELFF.

The CDR3 sequence: CASSLSSGGAMWEQYF. The CDR3 coding sequence is TGTGCCAGCAGCCTATCTAGCGGGGGGGCTATGTGGGAGCAGTACTTC. The chain employs TRBV5-4 and TRBJ2-7, with TRBD2 matching 12 bases. Germline V gene sequence: CDR1 SGHNT, CDR2 YYREEE (reference sequence). The CDR3 has 16 amino acids. With 4 bases clipped from V and 7 bases from J, the junction kept 12 bases outside the gene matches.

The chain recombines TRBV4-1 with TRBJ2-2, with D possibly matching TRBD2 (6 bases). CDR1 and CDR2 (germline): MGHRA, YSYEKL. The CDR3 covers 17 residues. The germline V and J ends were trimmed by 2 bases and 4 bases, with 17 bases remaining between them. CDR3 nucleotides: TGCGCCAGCAGCCAAAAGATTGCGGGAATAGCCACCGGGGAGCTGTTTTTT. This codes for CASSQKIAGIATGELFF.

The chain recombines TRBV30 with TRBJ2-5; 11 bases agree with TRBD2. This CDR3 has 15 residues. Trimming cost V 3 bases and J 7 bases; bases outside gene matches: 10. Germline V gene sequence: CDR1 GTSNPN, CDR2 SVGIG (reference sequence). CDR3 sequence reads: CAWSTLAGGRGTQYF. As DNA, the CDR3 is TGTGCCTGGAGCACCCTAGCGGGGGGCCGAGGGACCCAGTACTTC.

The rearrangement uses TRBV6-6 and TRBJ1-6; D gene ambiguous. The V end was cut by 7 bases, the J end by 0 bases, with 7 bases between. Germline CDR1 is MNHNY and CDR2 is SVGAGI (reference sequence). The CDR3 contains 14 residues. The CDR3 loop reads CASKTSSYNSPLHF. For the CDR3, the DNA is TGTGCCAGCAAAACGAGCTCCTATAATTCACCCCTCCACTTT.